The rows below give T cell receptor beta chains drawn from one sample of a study of vaccination and CD4 T cells after COVID-19. Their antigen targets remain unknown. Via MiXCR, TCRdb re-called the PCR reads, giving one row per CDR3 protein. The data hold about 22,000 distinct CDR3 sequences, with less than 35% observed a single time. This specimen was CD4+ T cells from blood, cultured in vitro, taken about 7 months after SARS-CoV-2 vaccination. These TCRs come from a human donor who had recovered from COVID-19. Both conserved end residues are part of each CDR3. Size is stated for part of the rows, as once, few or many counts, or as a class when the clone is expanded.

J gene	CDR3 length	clone size	V gene	CDR3 protein
TRBJ1-5	12	-	TRBV24-1	CATSLTGQPQHF
TRBJ1-5	12	-	TRBV28	CASKGPSEPQHF
TRBJ2-5	15	-	TRBV7-3	CASRPGLAGVETQYF
TRBJ2-1	15	few	TRBV7-9	CASGTSGSSYNEQFF
TRBJ2-3	14	-	TRBV20-1	CSGKRGISTDTQYF
TRBJ2-1	18	-	TRBV20-1	CSATAEGGRTLSYNEQFF
TRBJ1-5	14	few	TRBV28	CATLGFHLNQPQHF
TRBJ2-7	10	-	TRBV19	CASLSGEQHF
TRBJ2-5	13	few	TRBV6-1	CASSEAPGETQYF
TRBJ2-1	15	-	TRBV20-1	CSARDTSSGKTRQFF
TRBJ1-6	15	-	TRBV5-1	CASSPGQSDASPLHF
TRBJ2-7	18	-	TRBV4-2	CASSQARWPAGGTYEQYF
TRBJ2-5	13	-	TRBV19	CASSIVEQETQYF
TRBJ2-1	14	-	TRBV7-3	CASSSDPNSDEQFF
TRBJ2-5	18	-	TRBV7-9	CASSLISSGRAGQETQYF
TRBJ2-6	18	few	TRBV28	CASSRGQGRSTGANVLTF
TRBJ2-1	15	once	TRBV27	CASSSWGGLYNEQFF
TRBJ1-1	16	-	TRBV20-1	CSARTGQGVHGTEAFF
TRBJ1-1	14	medium-sized	TRBV7-2	CASSHGTGGGEAFF
TRBJ1-6	14	-	TRBV19	CASSIQGARSPLHF
TRBJ1-5	14	-	TRBV28	CASNKSGGLWPQHF
TRBJ1-1	12	few	TRBV28	CASTATLEEAFF
TRBJ2-1	15	once	TRBV6-1	CATRQNPFSYNEQFF
TRBJ2-1	15	-	TRBV20-1	CSARRRRGLYNEQFF
TRBJ2-5	13	-	TRBV29-1	CSVGQNRAETQYF
TRBJ1-5	15	few	TRBV20-1	CSARDEYGRHQPQHF
TRBJ2-5	12	-	TRBV20-1	CSARDGRETQYF
TRBJ2-5	16	few	TRBV19	CASSVGGGAARETQYF
TRBJ1-5	12	-	TRBV6-4	CVPRGTNQPQHF
TRBJ2-1	15	-	TRBV27	CASSGREFKYNEQFF
TRBJ2-7	16	few	TRBV20-1	CSARPLYWDREYEQYF